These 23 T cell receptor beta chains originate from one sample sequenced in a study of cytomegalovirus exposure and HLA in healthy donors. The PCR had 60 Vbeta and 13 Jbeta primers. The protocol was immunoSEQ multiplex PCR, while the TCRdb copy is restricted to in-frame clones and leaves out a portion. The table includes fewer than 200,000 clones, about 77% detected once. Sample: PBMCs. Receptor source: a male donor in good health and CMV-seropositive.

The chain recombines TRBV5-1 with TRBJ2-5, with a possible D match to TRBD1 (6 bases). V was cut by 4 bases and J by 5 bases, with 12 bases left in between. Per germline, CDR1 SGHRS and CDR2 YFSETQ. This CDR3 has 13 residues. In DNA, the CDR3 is TGCGCCAGCAGCCGCGGTAGGGGGGAGACCCAGTACTTC. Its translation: CASSRGRGETQYF.

CDR3 amino acids: CASSPNPGQPSGYTF. CDR3 in DNA: TGTGCCAGCAGTCCGAACCCCGGACAGCCTTCGGGCTACACCTTC. This sequence joins TRBV6-6 and TRBJ1-2; maybe TRBD1 (6 bases). The germline gives CDR1 MNHNY, CDR2 SVGAGI (reference sequence). This CDR3 is built from 15 residues. The germline V and J ends were trimmed by 5 bases and 8 bases, with 21 bases remaining between them.

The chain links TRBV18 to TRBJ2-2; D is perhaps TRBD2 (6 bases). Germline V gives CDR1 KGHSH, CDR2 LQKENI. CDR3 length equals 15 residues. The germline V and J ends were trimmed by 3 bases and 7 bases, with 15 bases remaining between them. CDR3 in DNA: TGTGCCAGCTCACCTTCTAGCACGGAGGGCGGGGAGCTGTTTTTT. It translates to CASSPSSTEGGELFF. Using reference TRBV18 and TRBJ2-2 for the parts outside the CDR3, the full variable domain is NAGVMQNPRHLVRRRGQEARLRCSPMKGHSHVYWYRQLPEEGLKFMVYLQKENIIDESGMPKERFSAEFPKEGPSILRIQQVVRGDSAAYFCASSPSSTEGGELFFGEGSRLTVL.

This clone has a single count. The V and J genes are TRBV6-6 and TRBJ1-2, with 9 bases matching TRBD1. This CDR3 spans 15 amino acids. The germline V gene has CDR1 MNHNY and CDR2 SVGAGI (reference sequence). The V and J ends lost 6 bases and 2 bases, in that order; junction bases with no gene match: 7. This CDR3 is CASRGRQGENYGYTF. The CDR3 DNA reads TGTGCCAGCAGGGGACGACAGGGGGAGAACTATGGCTACACCTTC.

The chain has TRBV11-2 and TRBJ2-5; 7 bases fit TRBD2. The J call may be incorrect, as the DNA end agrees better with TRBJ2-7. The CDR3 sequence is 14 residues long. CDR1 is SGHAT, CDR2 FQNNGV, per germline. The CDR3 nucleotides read TGTGCCAGCAGCTTAGCGGGGGGTAGGTACGAGCAGTACTTC. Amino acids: CASSLAGGRYEQYF.

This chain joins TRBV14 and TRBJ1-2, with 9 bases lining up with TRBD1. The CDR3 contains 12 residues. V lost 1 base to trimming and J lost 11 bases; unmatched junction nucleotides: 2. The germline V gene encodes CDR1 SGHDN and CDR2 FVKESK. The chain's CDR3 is CASSQAGTGYTF. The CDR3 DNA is TGTGCCAGCAGCCAAGCGGGGACAGGGTACACCTTC.

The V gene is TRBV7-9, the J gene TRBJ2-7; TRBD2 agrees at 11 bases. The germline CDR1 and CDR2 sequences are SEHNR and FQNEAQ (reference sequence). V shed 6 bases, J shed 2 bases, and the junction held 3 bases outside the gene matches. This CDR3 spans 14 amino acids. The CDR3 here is CASSFSGGAYEQYF. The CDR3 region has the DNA TGTGCCAGCAGTTTTAGCGGGGGGGCCTACGAGCAGTACTTC.

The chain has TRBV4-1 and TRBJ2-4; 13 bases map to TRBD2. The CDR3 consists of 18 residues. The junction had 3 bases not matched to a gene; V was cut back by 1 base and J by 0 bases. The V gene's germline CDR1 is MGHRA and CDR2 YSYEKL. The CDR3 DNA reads TGCGCCAGCAGCCAAGGACTAGCGGGGGGTCTAGCCAAAAACATTCAGTACTTC. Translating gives CASSQGLAGGLAKNIQYF.

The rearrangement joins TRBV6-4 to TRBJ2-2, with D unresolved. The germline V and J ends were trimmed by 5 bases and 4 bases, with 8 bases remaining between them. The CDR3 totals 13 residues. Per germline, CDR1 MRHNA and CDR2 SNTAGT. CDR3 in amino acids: CASSPQSTGELFF. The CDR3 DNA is TGTGCCAGCAGTCCACAAAGCACCGGGGAGCTGTTTTTT.

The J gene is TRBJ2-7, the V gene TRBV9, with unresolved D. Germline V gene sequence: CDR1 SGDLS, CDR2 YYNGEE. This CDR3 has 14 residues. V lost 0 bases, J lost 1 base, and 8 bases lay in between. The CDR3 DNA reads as TGTGCCAGCAGCGTAGTATCAGGATCCTACGAGCAGTACTTC. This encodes CASSVVSGSYEQYF.

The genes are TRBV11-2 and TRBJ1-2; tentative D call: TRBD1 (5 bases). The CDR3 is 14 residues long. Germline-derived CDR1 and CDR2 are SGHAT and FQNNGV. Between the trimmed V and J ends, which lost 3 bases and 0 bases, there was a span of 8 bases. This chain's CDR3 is CASSLTVTNYGYTF. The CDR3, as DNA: TGTGCCAGCAGCTTGACAGTAACTAACTATGGCTACACCTTC.

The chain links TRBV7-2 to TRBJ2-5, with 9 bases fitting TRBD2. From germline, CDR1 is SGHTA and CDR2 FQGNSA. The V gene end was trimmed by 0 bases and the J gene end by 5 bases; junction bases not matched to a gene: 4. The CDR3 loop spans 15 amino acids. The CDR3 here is CASSLAWAGGETQYF. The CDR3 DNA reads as TGTGCCAGCAGCTTAGCCTGGGCGGGGGGGGAGACCCAGTACTTC. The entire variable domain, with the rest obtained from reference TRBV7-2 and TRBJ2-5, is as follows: GAGVSQSPSNKVTEKGKDVELRCDPISGHTALYWYRQSLGQGLEFLIYFQGNSAPDKSGLPSDRFSAERTGGSVSTLTIQRTQQEDSAVYLCASSLAWAGGETQYFGPGTRLLVL.

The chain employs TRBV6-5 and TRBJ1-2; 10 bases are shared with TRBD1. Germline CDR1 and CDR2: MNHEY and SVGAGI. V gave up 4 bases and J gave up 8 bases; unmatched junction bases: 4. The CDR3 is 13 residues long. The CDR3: CASSFDRGRGYTF. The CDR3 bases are TGTGCCAGCAGTTTTGACAGGGGGCGCGGCTACACCTTC.

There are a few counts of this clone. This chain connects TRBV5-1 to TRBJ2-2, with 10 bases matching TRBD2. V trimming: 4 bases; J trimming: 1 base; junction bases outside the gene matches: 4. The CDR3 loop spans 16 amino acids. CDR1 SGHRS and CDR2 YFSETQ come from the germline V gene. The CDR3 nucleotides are TGCGCCAGCAGCCACCTAGCGGGGGAGAACACCGGGGAGCTGTTTTTT. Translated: CASSHLAGENTGELFF.

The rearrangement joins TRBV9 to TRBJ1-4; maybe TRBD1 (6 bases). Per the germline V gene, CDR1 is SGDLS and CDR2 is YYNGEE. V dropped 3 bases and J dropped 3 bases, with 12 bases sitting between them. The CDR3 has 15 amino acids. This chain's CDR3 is CASSAQGGANEKLFF. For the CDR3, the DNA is TGTGCCAGCAGCGCCCAAGGGGGAGCTAATGAAAAACTGTTTTTT.

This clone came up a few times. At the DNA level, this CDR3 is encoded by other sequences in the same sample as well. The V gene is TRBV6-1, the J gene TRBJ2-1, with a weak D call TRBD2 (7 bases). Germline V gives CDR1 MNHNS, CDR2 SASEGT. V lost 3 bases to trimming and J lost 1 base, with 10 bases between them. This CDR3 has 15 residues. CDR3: CASSEGGGSYNEQFF. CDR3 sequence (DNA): TGTGCCAGCAGTGAGGGAGGGGGGTCCTACAATGAGCAGTTCTTC.

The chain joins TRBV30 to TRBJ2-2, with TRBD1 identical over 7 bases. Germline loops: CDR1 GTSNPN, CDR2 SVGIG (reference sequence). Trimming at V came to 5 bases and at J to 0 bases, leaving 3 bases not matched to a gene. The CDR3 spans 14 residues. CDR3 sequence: CAWDRAANTGELFF. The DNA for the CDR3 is TGTGCCTGGGACAGGGCTGCGAACACCGGGGAGCTGTTTTTT.

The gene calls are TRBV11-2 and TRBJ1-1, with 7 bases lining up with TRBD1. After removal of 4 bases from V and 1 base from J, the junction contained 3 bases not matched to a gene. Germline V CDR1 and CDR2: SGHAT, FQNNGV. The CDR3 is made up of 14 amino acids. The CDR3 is CASSSRQGNTEAFF. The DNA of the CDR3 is TGTGCCAGCAGCTCACGACAGGGGAACACTGAAGCTTTCTTT.

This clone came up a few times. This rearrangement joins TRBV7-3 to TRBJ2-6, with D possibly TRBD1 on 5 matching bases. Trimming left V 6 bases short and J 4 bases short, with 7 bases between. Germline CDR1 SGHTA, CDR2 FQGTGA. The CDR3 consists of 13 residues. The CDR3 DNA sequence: TGTGCCAGCAGTAGGACAGGGGCCAACGTCCTGACTTTC. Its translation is CASSRTGANVLTF.

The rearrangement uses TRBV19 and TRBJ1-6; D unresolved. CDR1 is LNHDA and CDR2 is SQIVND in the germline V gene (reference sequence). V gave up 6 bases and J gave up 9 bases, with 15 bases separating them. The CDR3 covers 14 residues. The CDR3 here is CASRPDIVRSPLHF. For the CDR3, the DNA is TGTGCCAGTAGACCAGACATAGTACGTTCACCCCTCCACTTT.

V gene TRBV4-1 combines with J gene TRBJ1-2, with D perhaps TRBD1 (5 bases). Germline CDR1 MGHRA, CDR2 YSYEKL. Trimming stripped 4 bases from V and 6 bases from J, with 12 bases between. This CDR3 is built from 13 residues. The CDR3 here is CASSLGGGNGYTF. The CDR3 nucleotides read TGCGCCAGCAGCCTCGGGGGAGGAAATGGCTACACCTTC.

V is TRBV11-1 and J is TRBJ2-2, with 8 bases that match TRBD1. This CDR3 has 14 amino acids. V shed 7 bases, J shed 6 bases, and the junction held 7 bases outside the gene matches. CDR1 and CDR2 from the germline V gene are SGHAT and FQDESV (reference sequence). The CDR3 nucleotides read TGTGCCAGCAAAGGACAGGGTCGGTCCGGGGAGCTGTTTTTT. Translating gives CASKGQGRSGELFF. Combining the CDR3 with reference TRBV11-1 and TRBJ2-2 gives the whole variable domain EAEVAQSPRYKITEKSQAVAFWCDPISGHATLYWYRQILGQGPELLVQFQDESVVDDSQLPKDRFSAERLKGVDSTLKIQPAELGDSAMYLCASKGQGRSGELFFGEGSRLTVL.

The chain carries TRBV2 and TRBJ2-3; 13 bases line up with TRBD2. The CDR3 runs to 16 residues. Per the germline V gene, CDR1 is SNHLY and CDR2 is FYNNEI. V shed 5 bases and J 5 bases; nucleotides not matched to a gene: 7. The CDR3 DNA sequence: TGTGCCAGCAGTCTTACTAGCGGGGGGGCCCAAGATACGCAGTATTTT. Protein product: CASSLTSGGAQDTQYF.